The next 29 T cell receptor beta chains were all read from a single sample in a study of blood T cell repertoires in COVID-19. Clones were sequenced by immunoSEQ multiplex PCR, and TCRdb holds only the in-frame ones, with some missing. The data hold around 100,000 clones, with around nine tenths observed a single time. Sequencing was done on a sample of peripheral blood. These receptors originate from a man in his sixties or seventies with acute or convalescent COVID-19.

As concerns this clone: A read error may explain this, as a much larger clone is one base away. The rearrangement links TRBV7-8 to TRBJ1-1; tentative D call: TRBD1 (6 bases). CDR1 and CDR2 (germline): SGHVS, FQNEAQ. The length of the CDR3 is 14 residues. The V and J ends lost 4 bases and 1 base respectively, with 10 bases between them. Here the CDR3 DNA reads TGTGCCAGCAGCTCGGGACACCCGAACACTGAAGCTTTCTTT. Protein sequence: CASSSGHPNTEAFF.

This clone showed up just a few times. The CDR3 reads CASSPSPGGPLAHYNEQFF. The CDR3 DNA reads TGCGCCAGCAGCCCAAGCCCGGGAGGGCCCCTCGCCCACTACAATGAGCAGTTCTTC. The gene calls are TRBV5-1 and TRBJ2-1; 8 nucleotides line up with TRBD2. The CDR3 spans 19 residues. The germline V gene encodes CDR1 SGHRS and CDR2 YFSETQ. V was clipped by 4 bases and J by 3 bases; unmatched bases: 18.

The rearrangement uses TRBV28 and TRBJ2-5; TRBD2 matches 9 bases. Germline CDR1 MDHEN, CDR2 SYDVKM. Losses at the gene ends were 7 bases for V and 2 bases for J; bases not matched to a gene: 8. The CDR3 is 15 amino acids. CDR3 bases: TGTGCCAGCATAATGAGCGGGAGGATACAAGAGACCCAGTACTTC. It is translated as CASIMSGRIQETQYF.

The V gene is TRBV19, the J gene TRBJ1-5; D unresolved. The CDR3 consists of 14 residues. The V gene lost 5 bases and the J gene lost 7 bases, with 15 bases spanning the gap. Looked up from germline, CDR1 is LNHDA and CDR2 is SQIVND (reference sequence). This chain's CDR3 is CASSPGDPGQPQHF. The CDR3 DNA sequence: TGTGCCAGTAGTCCCGGGGATCCTGGGCAGCCCCAGCATTTT. Supplemented by reference TRBV19 and TRBJ1-5, the full variable domain reads DGGITQSPKYLFRKEGQNVTLSCEQNLNHDAMYWYRQDPGQGLRLIYYSQIVNDFQKGDIAEGYSVSREKKESFPLTVTSAQKNPTAFYLCASSPGDPGQPQHFGDGTRLSIL.

This chain connects TRBV7-9 to TRBJ1-2; D ambiguous. V shed 3 bases and J shed 3 bases, with 8 bases lying between them. This CDR3 region has 13 residues. The germline V gene has CDR1 SEHNR and CDR2 FQNEAQ (reference sequence). Written as DNA, the CDR3 is TGTGCCAGCAGCTTCGCGGGCGACTATGGCTACACCTTC. Protein: CASSFAGDYGYTF.

This rearrangement joins TRBV5-6 to TRBJ2-3, with 10 bases that match TRBD1. This CDR3 spans 15 amino acids. Trimming cost V 4 bases and J 4 bases; bases outside gene matches: 6. Germline V lookup: CDR1 SGHDT, CDR2 YYEEEE. CDR3 nucleotides: TGTGCCAGCAGCGTGGGACAGGGGAGTCCAGATACGCAGTATTTT. Translated, it gives CASSVGQGSPDTQYF.

The chain carries TRBV11-3 and TRBJ2-7; TRBD2 agrees at 7 bases. This CDR3 is 15 amino acids long. Germline-derived CDR1 and CDR2 are SGHNT and YENEEA. V lost 1 base and J lost 3; bases outside the gene matches: 6. In DNA form, the CDR3 reads TGTGCCAGCAGCTTAGGACTAGCTATTGTCTACGAGCAGTACTTC. This translates into CASSLGLAIVYEQYF.

The gene calls are TRBV2 and TRBJ1-2, with D possibly being TRBD1 (5 bases). Trimming stripped 2 bases from V and 3 bases from J, with 10 bases between. CDR3 length: 14 amino acids. Germline V gene sequence: CDR1 SNHLY, CDR2 FYNNEI. The CDR3 DNA reads TGTGCCAGCAGTGAATATGGGGGGGACTATGGCTACACCTTC. Residues: CASSEYGGDYGYTF.

This chain uses TRBV25-1 with TRBJ1-6; D uncertain. The V gene lost 3 bases and the J gene lost 5 bases, with 8 bases spanning the gap. The CDR3 is 14 residues long. Germline CDR1 reads MGHDK; CDR2 reads SYGVNS. The CDR3 is CASSDPPDNSPLHF. Written as DNA, the CDR3 is TGTGCCAGCAGTGATCCCCCCGATAATTCACCCCTCCACTTT.

The table lists this clone with a count of one. The chain employs TRBV24-1 and TRBJ2-3; TRBD2 might be the D (5 bases). The CDR3 extends over 14 amino acids. Per germline, CDR1 KGHDR and CDR2 SFDVKD. V was pared by 0 bases and J by 11 bases, with 14 bases between. The CDR3: CATSDLQWGVGQYF. In DNA form, the CDR3 reads TGTGCCACCAGTGATTTGCAATGGGGAGTTGGGCAGTATTTT.

The chain joins TRBV28 to TRBJ1-3, with a weak D call TRBD1 (6 bases). The CDR3 covers 14 residues. V gave up 4 bases and J gave up 4 bases, with 11 bases separating them. CDR1 is MDHEN, CDR2 SYDVKM, per germline. The CDR3 loop reads CASSSGVSGNTIYF. The DNA for the CDR3 is TGTGCCAGCAGTTCAGGGGTGTCGGGAAACACCATATATTTT.

In its sample, this clone was seen once. The chain has TRBV5-1 and TRBJ1-3, with D perhaps matching TRBD1 (5 bases). V gave up 4 bases and J gave up 0 bases, with 14 bases separating them. The CDR3 has 16 amino acids. Per germline, CDR1 SGHRS and CDR2 YFSETQ. The DNA of the CDR3 is TGCGCCAGCAGCGGACAAGCGGGACTCTCTGGAAACACCATATATTTT. This codes for CASSGQAGLSGNTIYF.

The chain joins TRBV9 to TRBJ2-2; TRBD2 is a possible D gene (5 bases). Germline V CDR1 and CDR2: SGDLS, YYNGEE. This CDR3 comprises 17 residues. Trimming shortened V by 2 bases and J by 3 bases, and 17 bases separated the two germline ends. CDR3 residues: CASSVPRSGYYTGELFF. For the CDR3, the DNA is TGTGCCAGCAGCGTCCCGAGGAGCGGATACTACACCGGGGAGCTGTTTTTT.

CDR3 residues: CASSPGGDSNYGYTF. The CDR3, as DNA: TGTGCCAGCAGCCCCGGAGGTGATTCTAACTATGGCTACACCTTC. This sequence joins TRBV11-3 and TRBJ1-2; no clear D. Trimming removed 5 bases from V and 0 bases from J, with 13 bases in between. From germline, CDR1 is SGHNT and CDR2 YENEEA. This CDR3 has 15 amino acids.

This clone showed up just once. The rearrangement uses TRBV11-3 and TRBJ2-1; 9 nucleotides align to TRBD2. Germline-derived CDR1 and CDR2 are SGHNT and YENEEA. This CDR3 region has 15 residues. Unmatched junction bases numbered 7, after V lost 5 bases and J lost 5 bases. The CDR3 here is CASSPRTSVDNEQFF. DNA of the CDR3: TGTGCCAGCAGCCCTCGGACTAGCGTCGACAATGAGCAGTTCTTC.

This chain connects TRBV7-8 to TRBJ2-3, with a weak D call TRBD2 (5 bases). CDR3 length: 12 residues. The germline V gene encodes CDR1 SGHVS and CDR2 FQNEAQ. V shed 5 bases and J shed 4 bases, with 7 bases lying between them. CDR3 coding DNA: TGTGCCAGCAGCCCGGGGTCAGATACGCAGTATTTT. Translated: CASSPGSDTQYF.

The CDR3 bases are TGCGCCAGCAGCTTAGACAGGGGGACCATCTATGGCTACACCTTC. Its translation: CASSLDRGTIYGYTF. The V call is TRBV5-1, the J call TRBJ1-2; 9 bases agree with TRBD1. Germline trimming cut 2 bases from V and 4 bases from J; bases unmatched to any gene: 6. Germline V gene lookup returns CDR1 SGHRS and CDR2 YFSETQ. The CDR3 has 15 amino acids.

V is TRBV4-2 and J is TRBJ2-2, with a possible D match to TRBD1 (6 bases). Germline lookup yields CDR1 LGHNA and CDR2 YNFKEQ. With 1 base removed from V and 4 bases from J, the gap between germline ends came to 10 bases. The CDR3 runs 15 residues. CDR3 in amino acids: CASSQGAGATGELFF. The CDR3 region has the DNA TGTGCCAGCAGCCAAGGGGCAGGGGCCACCGGGGAGCTGTTTTTT.

This clone appeared a single time. This chain uses TRBV28 with TRBJ2-5; D gene unclear. Trimming took off 2 bases at V and 2 bases at J, with 9 bases between the two ends. The CDR3 spans 14 residues. In germline, CDR1 is MDHEN, CDR2 SYDVKM. CDR3 sequence: CASSLMTKQETQYF. CDR3 DNA: TGTGCCAGCAGTTTAATGACAAAACAAGAGACCCAGTACTTC.

The chain joins TRBV19 to TRBJ1-2; 8 bases are a match to TRBD1. Germline V gene data show CDR1 as LNHDA and CDR2 as SQIVND (reference sequence). Trimming cost V 5 bases and J 3 bases; bases outside gene matches: 2. The CDR3 is 13 residues long. DNA for the CDR3: TGTGCCAGTAGTTTGACAGGGGACTATGGCTACACCTTC. Residues: CASSLTGDYGYTF. Based on the CDR3 plus reference TRBV19 and TRBJ1-2, the full variable domain is DGGITQSPKYLFRKEGQNVTLSCEQNLNHDAMYWYRQDPGQGLRLIYYSQIVNDFQKGDIAEGYSVSREKKESFPLTVTSAQKNPTAFYLCASSLTGDYGYTFGSGTRLTVV.

This chain uses TRBV6-5 with TRBJ2-3; 8 bases match TRBD2. There are 13 residues in the CDR3. Germline V gene data show CDR1 as MNHEY and CDR2 as SVGAGI. The V segment lost 10 bases and the J segment 4 bases; nucleotides outside the gene matches: 7. CDR3 amino acids: CAILAEGPDTQYF. Written as DNA, the CDR3 is TGTGCCATACTAGCGGAGGGGCCAGATACGCAGTATTTT.

The chain employs TRBV4-1 and TRBJ1-2; D gene unclear. V was cut by 1 base and J by 1 base, with 7 bases left in between. The germline V gene encodes CDR1 MGHRA and CDR2 YSYEKL. CDR3 size: 14 residues. CDR3 bases: TGCGCCAGCAGCCAAGGTCCCCTTAACTATGGCTACACCTTC. Its protein is CASSQGPLNYGYTF.

The chain couples TRBV5-1 to TRBJ2-5; the match to TRBD2 covers 13 bases. The CDR3 has 15 residues. The ends lost 4 bases at V and 3 bases at J; junction bases unmatched: 3. Per the germline V gene, CDR1 is SGHRS and CDR2 is YFSETQ. Here the CDR3 reads CASSEGLAGEETQYF. CDR3 DNA sequence: TGCGCCAGCAGCGAAGGACTAGCGGGGGAAGAGACCCAGTACTTC.

This clone was observed once. The chain joins TRBV19 to TRBJ1-2; 8 bases are shared with TRBD1. V shed 10 bases, J shed 7 bases, and the junction held 5 bases outside the gene matches. Looked up from germline, CDR1 is LNHDA and CDR2 is SQIVND (reference sequence). The CDR3 loop spans 11 amino acids. CDR3 amino acids: CATQGAAGYTF. In DNA form, the CDR3 reads TGTGCCACTCAGGGGGCGGCTGGCTACACCTTC.

The chain couples TRBV18 to TRBJ1-1, with TRBD1 as a possible D gene (5 bases). The CDR3 is made up of 12 amino acids. Looked up from germline, CDR1 is KGHSH and CDR2 is LQKENI. Trimming pared 10 bases from V and 1 base from J, leaving 10 bases between. The CDR3 DNA is TGTGCCACTTCCAGGGCGAACACTGAAGCTTTCTTT. Amino acids: CATSRANTEAFF.

This rearrangement joins TRBV11-2 to TRBJ2-3; D unresolved. Trimming pared 5 bases from V and 6 bases from J, leaving 12 bases between. The CDR3 has 13 residues. Germline CDR1 is SGHAT and CDR2 is FQNNGV. CDR3 protein: CASSLPHSDTQYF. CDR3 nucleotides: TGTGCCAGCAGCCTACCTCATTCCGATACGCAGTATTTT.

The chain carries TRBV11-2 and TRBJ2-7, with 9 bases fitting TRBD2. The CDR3 covers 13 residues. Germline lookup yields CDR1 SGHAT and CDR2 FQNNGV. J gave up 5 bases and V 5 bases, and 4 bases lay outside the gene matches. CDR3: CASSASGNHEQYF. The CDR3 region has the DNA TGTGCCAGCAGCGCTAGCGGGAACCACGAGCAGTACTTC.

This sequence joins TRBV19 and TRBJ2-1, with 8 bases lining up with TRBD2. Germline V gene sequence: CDR1 LNHDA, CDR2 SQIVND (reference sequence). The CDR3 runs to 15 residues. J gave up 6 bases and V 4 bases, and 8 bases lay outside the gene matches. The CDR3 DNA reads TGTGCCAGTAGTACGGGACTAGGAGGGTTCAATGAGCAGTTCTTC. Its translation: CASSTGLGGFNEQFF.

The chain carries TRBV11-3 and TRBJ1-2; possibly TRBD1 for D (6 bases). The germline V and J ends were trimmed by 4 bases and 2 bases, with 14 bases remaining between them. This CDR3 region has 15 residues. Germline lookup yields CDR1 SGHNT and CDR2 YENEEA. The CDR3: CASSSGNRENYGYTF. CDR3 DNA: TGTGCCAGCAGCTCCGGTAACAGGGAAAACTATGGCTACACCTTC.